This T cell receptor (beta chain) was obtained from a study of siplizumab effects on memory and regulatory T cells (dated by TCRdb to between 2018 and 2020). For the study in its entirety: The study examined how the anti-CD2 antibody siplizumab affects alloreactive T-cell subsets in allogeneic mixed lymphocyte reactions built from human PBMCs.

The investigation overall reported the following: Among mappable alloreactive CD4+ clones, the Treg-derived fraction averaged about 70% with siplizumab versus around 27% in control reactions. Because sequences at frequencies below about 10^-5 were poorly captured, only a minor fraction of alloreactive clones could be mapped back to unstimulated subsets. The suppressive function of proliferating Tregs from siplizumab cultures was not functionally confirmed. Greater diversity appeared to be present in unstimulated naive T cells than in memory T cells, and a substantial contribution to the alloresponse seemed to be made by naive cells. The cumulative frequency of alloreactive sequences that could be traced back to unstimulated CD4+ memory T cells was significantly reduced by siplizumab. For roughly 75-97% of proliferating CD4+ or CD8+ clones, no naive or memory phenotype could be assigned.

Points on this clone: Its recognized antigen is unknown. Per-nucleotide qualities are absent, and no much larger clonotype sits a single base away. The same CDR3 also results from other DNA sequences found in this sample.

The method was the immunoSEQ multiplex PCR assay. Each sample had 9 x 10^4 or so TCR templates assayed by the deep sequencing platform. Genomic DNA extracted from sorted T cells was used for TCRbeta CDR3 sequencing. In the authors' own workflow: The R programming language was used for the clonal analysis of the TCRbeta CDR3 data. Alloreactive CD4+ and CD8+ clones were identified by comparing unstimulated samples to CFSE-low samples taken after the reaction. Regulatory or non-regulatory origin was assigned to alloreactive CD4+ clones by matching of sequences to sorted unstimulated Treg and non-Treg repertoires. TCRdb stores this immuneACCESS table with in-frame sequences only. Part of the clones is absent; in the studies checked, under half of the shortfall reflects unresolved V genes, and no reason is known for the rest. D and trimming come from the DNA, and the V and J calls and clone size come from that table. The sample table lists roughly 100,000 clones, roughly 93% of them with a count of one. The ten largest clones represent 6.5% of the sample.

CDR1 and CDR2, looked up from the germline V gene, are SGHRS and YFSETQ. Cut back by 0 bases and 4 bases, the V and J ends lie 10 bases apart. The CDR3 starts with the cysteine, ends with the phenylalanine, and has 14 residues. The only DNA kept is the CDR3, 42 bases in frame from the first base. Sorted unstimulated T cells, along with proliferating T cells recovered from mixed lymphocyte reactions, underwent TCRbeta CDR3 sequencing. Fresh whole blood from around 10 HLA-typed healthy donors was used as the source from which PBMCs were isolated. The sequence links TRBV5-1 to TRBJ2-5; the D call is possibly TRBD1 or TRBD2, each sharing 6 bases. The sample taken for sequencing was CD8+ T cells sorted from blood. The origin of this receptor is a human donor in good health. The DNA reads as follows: TGCGCCAGCAGCTTGGAGGGGGGAGGAGAGACCCAGTACTTC. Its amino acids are CASSLEGGGETQYF.